This T cell receptor beta chain came from a study of blood T cell repertoires in COVID-19. Study at large: Both acute and convalescent COVID-19 samples were obtained from the United States, Italy and Spain. Sources were T cells, B-cell-depleted T cells, or PBMCs; the material itself was cDNA or gDNA.

Source study methods: For nucleated cells, counts were estimated from reference gene primer amplification. The data were produced by immunoSEQ multiplex PCR, yet TCRdb's version contains in-frame clones alone and is incomplete. Clone size and the V and J calls come from that table; the DNA yielded D and trimming. The sample comprises roughly 100,000 clones, 80% to 90% of which are singletons, and 8% to 9.5% rests with the top ten. This CDR3 has 16 residues. Germline assignment: CDR1 GTSNPN and CDR2 SVGIG (reference sequence). Trimming pared 3 bases from V and 0 bases from J, leaving 14 bases between.

This receptor was obtained from a woman in her 70s with acute or convalescent COVID-19. Specimen: peripheral blood. The V call is TRBV30, the J call TRBJ2-2; D remains ambiguous. The CDR3 here is CAWSLRRPTNTGELFF. The DNA of the CDR3 is TGTGCCTGGAGCCTGAGGAGACCTACGAACACCGGGGAGCTGTTTTTT.